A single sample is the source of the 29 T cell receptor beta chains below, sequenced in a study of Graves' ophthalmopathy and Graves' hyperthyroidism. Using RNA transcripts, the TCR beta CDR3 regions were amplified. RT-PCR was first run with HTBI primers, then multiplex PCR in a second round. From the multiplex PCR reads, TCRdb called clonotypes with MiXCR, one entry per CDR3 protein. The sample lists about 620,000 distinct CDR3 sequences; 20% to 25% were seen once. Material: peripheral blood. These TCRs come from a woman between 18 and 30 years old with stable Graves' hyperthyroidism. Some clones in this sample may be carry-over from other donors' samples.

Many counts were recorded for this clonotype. The DNA for the CDR3 is TGTGCCAGTAGTAGAAACAGGGGTCGGAATCAGCCCCAGCATTTT. It specifies CASSRNRGRNQPQHF. The chain has TRBV19 and TRBJ1-5, with 7 bases aligning to TRBD1. From germline, CDR1 is LNHDA and CDR2 SQIVND (reference sequence). V lost 4 bases, J lost 4 bases, and 7 bases stayed unmatched. This CDR3 region has 15 residues. The complete variable domain, with remaining parts taken from reference TRBV19 and TRBJ1-5, reads DGGITQSPKYLFRKEGQNVTLSCEQNLNHDAMYWYRQDPGQGLRLIYYSQIVNDFQKGDIAEGYSVSREKKESFPLTVTSAQKNPTAFYLCASSRNRGRNQPQHFGDGTRLSIL.

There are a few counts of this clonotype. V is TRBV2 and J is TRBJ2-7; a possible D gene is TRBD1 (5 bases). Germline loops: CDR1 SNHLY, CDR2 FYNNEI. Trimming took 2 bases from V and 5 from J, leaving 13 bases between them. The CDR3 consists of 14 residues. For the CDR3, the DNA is TGTGCCAGCAGTGAACGCAGGGTTGAAGACGAGCAGTACTTC. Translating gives CASSERRVEDEQYF.

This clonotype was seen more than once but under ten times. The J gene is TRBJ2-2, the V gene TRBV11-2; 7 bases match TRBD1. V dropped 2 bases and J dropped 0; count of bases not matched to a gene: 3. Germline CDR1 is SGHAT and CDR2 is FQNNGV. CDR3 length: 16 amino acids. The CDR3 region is CASSLNQGANTGELFF. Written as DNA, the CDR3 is TGTGCCAGCAGCTTAAACCAGGGGGCGAACACCGGGGAGCTGTTTTTT.

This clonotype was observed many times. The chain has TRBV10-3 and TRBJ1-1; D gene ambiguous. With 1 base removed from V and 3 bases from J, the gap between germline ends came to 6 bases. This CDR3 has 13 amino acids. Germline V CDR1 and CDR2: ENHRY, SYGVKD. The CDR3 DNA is TGTGCCATCAGTGAGTTAGCGGACACTGAAGCTTTCTTT. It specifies CAISELADTEAFF.

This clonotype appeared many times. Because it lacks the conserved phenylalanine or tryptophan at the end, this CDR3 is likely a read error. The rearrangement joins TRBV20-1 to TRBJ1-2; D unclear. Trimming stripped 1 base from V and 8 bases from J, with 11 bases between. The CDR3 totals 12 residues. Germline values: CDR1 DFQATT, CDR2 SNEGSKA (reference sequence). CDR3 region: CSARVPPYGYTS. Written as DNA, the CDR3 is TGCAGTGCTAGAGTTCCCCCTTACGGCTACACCTCC.

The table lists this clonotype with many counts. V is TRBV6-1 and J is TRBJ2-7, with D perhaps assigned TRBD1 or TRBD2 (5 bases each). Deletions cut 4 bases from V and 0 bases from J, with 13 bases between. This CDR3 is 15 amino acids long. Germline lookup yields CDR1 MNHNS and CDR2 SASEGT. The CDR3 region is CASSAWGLSSYEQYF. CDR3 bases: TGTGCCAGCAGTGCCTGGGGGTTAAGCTCCTACGAGCAGTACTTC.

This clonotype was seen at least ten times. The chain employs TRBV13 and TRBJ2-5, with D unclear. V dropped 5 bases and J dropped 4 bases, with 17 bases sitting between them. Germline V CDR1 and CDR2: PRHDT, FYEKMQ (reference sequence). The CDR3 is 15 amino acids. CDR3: CASSRLDLIGETQYF. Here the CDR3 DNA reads TGTGCCAGCAGCCGATTGGATCTGATCGGAGAGACCCAGTACTTC.

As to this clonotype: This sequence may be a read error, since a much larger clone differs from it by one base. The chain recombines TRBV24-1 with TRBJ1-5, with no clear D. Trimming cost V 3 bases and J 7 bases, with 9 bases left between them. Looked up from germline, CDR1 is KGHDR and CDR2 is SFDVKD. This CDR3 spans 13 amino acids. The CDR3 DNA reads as TGTGCCACCAGTGATCGAACGCGACAGCCCCAGCATTTT. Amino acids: CATSDRTRQPQHF.

The CDR3 DNA is TGCGCCAGCAGTGACACATCCCTAGCCAAAAACATTCAGTACTTC. Its protein product is CASSDTSLAKNIQYF. This rearrangement joins TRBV10-2 to TRBJ2-4, with D unresolved. The CDR3 loop spans 15 amino acids. Germline-derived CDR1 and CDR2 are WSHSY and SAAADI. Trimming removed 3 bases at V and 0 bases at J, with 9 bases between.

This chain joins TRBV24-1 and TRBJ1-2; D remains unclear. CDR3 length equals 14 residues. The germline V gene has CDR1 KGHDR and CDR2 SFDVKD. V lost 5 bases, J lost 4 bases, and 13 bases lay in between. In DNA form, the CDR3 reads TGTGCCACCAGTGGGACCTCGGCGCCCTATGGCTACACCTTC. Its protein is CATSGTSAPYGYTF.

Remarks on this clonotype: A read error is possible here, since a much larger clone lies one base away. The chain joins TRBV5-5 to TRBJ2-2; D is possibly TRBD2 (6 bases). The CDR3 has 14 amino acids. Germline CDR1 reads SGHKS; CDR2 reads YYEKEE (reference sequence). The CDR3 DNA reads TGTGCCAGCAGCTTGGTGCAGACAACCGGGGGGCTGTTTTTT. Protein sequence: CASSLVQTTGGLFF.

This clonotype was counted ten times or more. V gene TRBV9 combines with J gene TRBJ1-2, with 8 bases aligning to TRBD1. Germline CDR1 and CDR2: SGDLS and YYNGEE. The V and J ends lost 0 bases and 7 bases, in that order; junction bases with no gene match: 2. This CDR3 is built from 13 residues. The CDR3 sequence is CASSVDRGTGYTF. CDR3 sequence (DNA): TGTGCCAGCAGCGTAGACAGGGGGACTGGCTACACCTTC.

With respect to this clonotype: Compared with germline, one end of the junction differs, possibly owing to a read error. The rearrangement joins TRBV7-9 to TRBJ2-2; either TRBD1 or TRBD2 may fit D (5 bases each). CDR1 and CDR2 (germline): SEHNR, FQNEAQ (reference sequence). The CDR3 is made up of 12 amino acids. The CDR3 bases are TGTGCCAGCGGGGCGAACACCGGGGAGCCGTTTTTT. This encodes CASGANTGEPFF.

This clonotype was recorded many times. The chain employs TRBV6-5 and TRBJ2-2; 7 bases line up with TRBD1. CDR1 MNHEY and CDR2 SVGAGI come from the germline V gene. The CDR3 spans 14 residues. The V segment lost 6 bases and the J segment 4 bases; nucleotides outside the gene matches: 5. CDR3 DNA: TGTGCCAGCAGATACGACAGGGCCACCGGGGAGCTGTTTTTT. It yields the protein CASRYDRATGELFF.

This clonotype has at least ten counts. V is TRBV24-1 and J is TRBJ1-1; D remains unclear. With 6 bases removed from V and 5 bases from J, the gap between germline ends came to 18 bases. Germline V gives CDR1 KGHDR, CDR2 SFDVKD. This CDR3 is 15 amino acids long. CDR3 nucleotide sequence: TGTGCCACCAGTTCCGCCCCTCCGGATGGGACTGAAGCTTTCTTT. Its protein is CATSSAPPDGTEAFF.

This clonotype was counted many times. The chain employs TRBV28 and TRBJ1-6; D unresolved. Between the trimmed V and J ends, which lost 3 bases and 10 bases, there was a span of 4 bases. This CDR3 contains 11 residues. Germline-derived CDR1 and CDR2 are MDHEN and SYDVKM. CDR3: CASSFKSPLHF. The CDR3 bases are TGTGCCAGCAGTTTCAAATCACCCCTCCACTTT.

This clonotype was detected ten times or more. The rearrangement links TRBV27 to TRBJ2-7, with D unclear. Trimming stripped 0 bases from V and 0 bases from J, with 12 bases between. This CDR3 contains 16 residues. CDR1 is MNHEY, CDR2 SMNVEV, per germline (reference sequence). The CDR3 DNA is TGTGCCAGCAGTTTATCGAACCCGGGCCCCTCCTACGAGCAGTACTTC. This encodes CASSLSNPGPSYEQYF.

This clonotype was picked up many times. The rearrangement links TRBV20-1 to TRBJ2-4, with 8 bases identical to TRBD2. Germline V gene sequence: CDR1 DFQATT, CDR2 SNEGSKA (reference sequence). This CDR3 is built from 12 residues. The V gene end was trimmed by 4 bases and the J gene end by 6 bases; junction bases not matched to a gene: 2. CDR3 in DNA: TGCAGTGCTAACGGGGGGGGAAACATTCAGTACTTC. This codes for CSANGGGNIQYF.

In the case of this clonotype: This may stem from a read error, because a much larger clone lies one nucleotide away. The CDR3 sequence: CASSLCPGEAAKNIKYF. The DNA for the CDR3 is TGTGCCAGCAGTTTATGCCCTGGCGAGGCGGCCAAAAACATTAAGTACTTC. V usage is TRBV27 and J usage is TRBJ2-4; D unresolved. This CDR3 contains 17 residues. Germline V gives CDR1 MNHEY, CDR2 SMNVEV (reference sequence).

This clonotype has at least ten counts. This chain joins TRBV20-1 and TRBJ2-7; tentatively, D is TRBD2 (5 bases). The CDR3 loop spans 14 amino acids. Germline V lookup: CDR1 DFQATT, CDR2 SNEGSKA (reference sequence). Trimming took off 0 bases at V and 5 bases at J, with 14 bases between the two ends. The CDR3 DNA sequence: TGCAGTGCTAGAGAGCCGGGGAGAGTCGACGAGCAGTACTTC. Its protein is CSAREPGRVDEQYF.

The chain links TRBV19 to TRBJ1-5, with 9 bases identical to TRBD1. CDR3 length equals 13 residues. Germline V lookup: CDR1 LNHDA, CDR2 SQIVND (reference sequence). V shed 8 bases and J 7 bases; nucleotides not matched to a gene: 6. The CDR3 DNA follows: TGTGCCAGTGGGGACAGGGTCTGGCAGCCCCAGCATTTT. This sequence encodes CASGDRVWQPQHF.

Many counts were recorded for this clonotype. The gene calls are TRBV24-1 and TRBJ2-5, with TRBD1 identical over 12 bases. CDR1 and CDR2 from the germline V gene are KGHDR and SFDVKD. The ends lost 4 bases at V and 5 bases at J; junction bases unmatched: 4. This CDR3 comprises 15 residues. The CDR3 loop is CATSEGTGGRETQYF. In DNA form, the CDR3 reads TGTGCCACCAGTGAAGGGACAGGGGGCAGGGAGACCCAGTACTTC.

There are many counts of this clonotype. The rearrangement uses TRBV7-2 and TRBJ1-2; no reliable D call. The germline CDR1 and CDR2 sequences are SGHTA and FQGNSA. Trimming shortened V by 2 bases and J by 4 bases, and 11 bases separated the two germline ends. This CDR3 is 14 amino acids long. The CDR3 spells CASSLYEISYGYTF. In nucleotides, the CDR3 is TGTGCCAGCAGCTTATACGAGATTTCCTATGGCTACACCTTC.

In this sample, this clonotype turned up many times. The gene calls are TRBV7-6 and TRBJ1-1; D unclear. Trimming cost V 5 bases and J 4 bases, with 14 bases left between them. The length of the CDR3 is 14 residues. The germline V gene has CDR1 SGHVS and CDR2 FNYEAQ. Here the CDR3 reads CASSPRPRVTEAFF. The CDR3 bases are TGTGCCAGCAGCCCCAGACCGCGAGTCACTGAAGCTTTCTTT. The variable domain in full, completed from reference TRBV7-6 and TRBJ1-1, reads GAGVSQSPRYKVTKRGQDVALRCDPISGHVSLYWYRQALGQGPEFLTYFNYEAQQDKSGLPNDRFSAERPEGSISTLTIQRTEQRDSAMYRCASSPRPRVTEAFFGQGTRLTVV.

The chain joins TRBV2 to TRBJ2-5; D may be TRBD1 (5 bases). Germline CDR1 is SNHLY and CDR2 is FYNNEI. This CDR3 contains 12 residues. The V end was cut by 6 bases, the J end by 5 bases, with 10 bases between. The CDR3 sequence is CASSMGRETQYF. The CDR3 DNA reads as TGTGCCAGCAGCATGGGGCGGGAGACCCAGTACTTC.

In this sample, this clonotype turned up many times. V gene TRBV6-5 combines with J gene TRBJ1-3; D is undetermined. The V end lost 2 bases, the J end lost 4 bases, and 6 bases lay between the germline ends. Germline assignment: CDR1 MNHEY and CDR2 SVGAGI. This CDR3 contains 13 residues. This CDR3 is CASSYDGGNTIYF. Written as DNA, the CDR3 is TGTGCCAGCAGTTACGACGGGGGAAACACCATATATTTT.

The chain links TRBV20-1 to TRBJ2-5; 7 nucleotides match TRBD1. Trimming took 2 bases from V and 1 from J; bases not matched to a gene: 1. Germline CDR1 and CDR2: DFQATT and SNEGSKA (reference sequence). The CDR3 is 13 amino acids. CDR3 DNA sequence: TGCAGTGCTAGATACAGGGGCCAAGAGACCCAGTACTTC. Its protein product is CSARYRGQETQYF.

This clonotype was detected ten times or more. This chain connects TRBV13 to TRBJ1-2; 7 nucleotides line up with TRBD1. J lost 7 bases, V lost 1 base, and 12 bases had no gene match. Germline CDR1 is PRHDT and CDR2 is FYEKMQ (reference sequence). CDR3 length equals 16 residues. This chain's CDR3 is CASSLAPGQGVGGYTF. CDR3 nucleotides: TGTGCCAGCAGCTTAGCCCCCGGGCAGGGGGTCGGTGGCTACACCTTC.

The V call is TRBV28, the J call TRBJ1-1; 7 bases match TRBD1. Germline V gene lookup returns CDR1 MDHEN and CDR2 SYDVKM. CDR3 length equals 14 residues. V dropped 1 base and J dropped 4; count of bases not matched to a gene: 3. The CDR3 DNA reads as TGTGCCAGCAGTTTATTACAGGGGATCACTGAAGCTTTCTTT. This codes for CASSLLQGITEAFF.